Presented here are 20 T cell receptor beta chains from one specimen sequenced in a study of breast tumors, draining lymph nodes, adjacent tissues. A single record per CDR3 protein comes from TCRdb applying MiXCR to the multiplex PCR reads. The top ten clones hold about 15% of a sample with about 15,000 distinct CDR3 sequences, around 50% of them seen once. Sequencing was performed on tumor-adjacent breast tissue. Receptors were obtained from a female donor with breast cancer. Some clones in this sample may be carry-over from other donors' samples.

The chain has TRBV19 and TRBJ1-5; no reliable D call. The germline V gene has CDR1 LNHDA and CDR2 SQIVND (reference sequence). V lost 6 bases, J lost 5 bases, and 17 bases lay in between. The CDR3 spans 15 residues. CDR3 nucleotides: TGTGCCAGTAGGAAGCTAGGTAGGGTGGATCAGCCCCAGCATTTT. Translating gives CASRKLGRVDQPQHF.

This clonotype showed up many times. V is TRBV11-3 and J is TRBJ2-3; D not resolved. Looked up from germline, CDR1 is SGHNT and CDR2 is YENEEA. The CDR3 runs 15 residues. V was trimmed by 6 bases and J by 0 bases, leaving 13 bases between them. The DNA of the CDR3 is TGTGCCAGCAGGTTTCGGCGGAGTAGCACAGATACGCAGTATTTT. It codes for CASRFRRSSTDTQYF.

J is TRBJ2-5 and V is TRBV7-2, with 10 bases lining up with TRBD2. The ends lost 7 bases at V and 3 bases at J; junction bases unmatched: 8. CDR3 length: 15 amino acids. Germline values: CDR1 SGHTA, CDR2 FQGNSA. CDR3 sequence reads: CASTELAGREETQYF. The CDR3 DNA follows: TGTGCCAGCACCGAACTAGCGGGAAGGGAAGAGACCCAGTACTTC.

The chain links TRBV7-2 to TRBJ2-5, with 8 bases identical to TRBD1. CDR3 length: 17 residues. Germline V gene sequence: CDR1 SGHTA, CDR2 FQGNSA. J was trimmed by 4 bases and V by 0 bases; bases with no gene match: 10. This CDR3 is CASSLAPGTGQRETQYF. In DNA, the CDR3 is TGTGCCAGCAGCTTAGCCCCCGGGACAGGCCAACGAGAGACCCAGTACTTC.

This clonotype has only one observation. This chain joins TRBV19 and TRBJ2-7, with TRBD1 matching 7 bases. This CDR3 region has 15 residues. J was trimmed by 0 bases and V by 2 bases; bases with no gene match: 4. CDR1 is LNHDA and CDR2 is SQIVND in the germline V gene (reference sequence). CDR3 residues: CASSISGTVSYEQYF. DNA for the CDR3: TGTGCCAGTAGTATATCCGGGACAGTCTCCTACGAGCAGTACTTC.

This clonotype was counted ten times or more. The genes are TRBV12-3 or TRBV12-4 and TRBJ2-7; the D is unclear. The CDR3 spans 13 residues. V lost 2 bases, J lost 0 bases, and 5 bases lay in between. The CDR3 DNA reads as TGTGCCAGCAGTTTAACGCCCTCCTACGAGCAGTACTTC. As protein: CASSLTPSYEQYF.

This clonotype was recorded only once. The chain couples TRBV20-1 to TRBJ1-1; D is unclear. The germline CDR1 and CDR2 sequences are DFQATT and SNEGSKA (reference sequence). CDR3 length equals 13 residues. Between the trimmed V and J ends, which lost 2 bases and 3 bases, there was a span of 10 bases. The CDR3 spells CSARRRGDTEAFF. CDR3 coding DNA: TGCAGTGCTAGACGACGGGGTGACACTGAAGCTTTCTTT.

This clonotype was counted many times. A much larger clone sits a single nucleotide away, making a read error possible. DNA of the CDR3: TGTGCCAGCAGACCATCGAGAGCGGCAACCTCCTACGAGCAGTACTTC. Translation: CASRPSRAATSYEQYF. The chain recombines TRBV11-2 with TRBJ2-7, with a possible D match to TRBD2 (5 bases). This CDR3 contains 16 residues. Germline loops: CDR1 SGHAT, CDR2 FQNNGV. Trimming stripped 6 bases from V and 0 bases from J, with 18 bases between.

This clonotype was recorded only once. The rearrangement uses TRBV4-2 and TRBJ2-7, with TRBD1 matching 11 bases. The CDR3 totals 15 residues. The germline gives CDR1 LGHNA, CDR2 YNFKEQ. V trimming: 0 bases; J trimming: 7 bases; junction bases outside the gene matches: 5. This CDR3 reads CASSQDGQGAREQYF. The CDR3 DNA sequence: TGTGCCAGCAGCCAAGATGGACAGGGGGCTCGGGAGCAGTACTTC.

DNA for the CDR3: TGTGCCAGTAGTACAGGACAGTACAGCTACGAGCATTTT. Translated, it gives CASSTGQYSYEHF. The chain recombines TRBV19 with TRBJ1-5, with D tentatively TRBD1 (6 bases). Germline V gene data show CDR1 as LNHDA and CDR2 as SQIVND (reference sequence). Trimming cost V 4 bases and J 14 bases, with 18 bases left between them. The CDR3 length is 13 residues.

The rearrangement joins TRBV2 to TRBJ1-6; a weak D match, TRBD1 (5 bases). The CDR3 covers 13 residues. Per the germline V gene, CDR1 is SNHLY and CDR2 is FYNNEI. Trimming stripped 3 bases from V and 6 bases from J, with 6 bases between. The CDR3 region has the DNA TGTGCCAGCAGTGACAGGGTTAATTCACCCCTCCACTTT. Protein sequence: CASSDRVNSPLHF.

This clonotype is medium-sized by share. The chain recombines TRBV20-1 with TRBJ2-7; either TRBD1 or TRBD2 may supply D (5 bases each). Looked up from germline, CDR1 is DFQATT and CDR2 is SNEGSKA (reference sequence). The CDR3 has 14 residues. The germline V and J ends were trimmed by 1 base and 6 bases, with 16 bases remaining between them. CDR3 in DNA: TGCAGTGCTAGAGCTGGCGAGGGGACGAGCGAGCAGTACTTC. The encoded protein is CSARAGEGTSEQYF.

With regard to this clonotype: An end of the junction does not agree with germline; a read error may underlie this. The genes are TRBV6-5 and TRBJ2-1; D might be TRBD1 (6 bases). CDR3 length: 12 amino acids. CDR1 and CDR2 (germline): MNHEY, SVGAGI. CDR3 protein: CTSSRGQHEQFF. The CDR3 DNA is TGTACCAGCAGCCGGGGACAACATGAGCAGTTCTTC.

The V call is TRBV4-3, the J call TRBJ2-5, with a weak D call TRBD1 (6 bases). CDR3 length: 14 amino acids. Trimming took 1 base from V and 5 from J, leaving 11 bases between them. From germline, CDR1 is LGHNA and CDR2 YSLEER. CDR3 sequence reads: CASSQGRQVETQYF. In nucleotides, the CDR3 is TGCGCCAGCAGCCAAGGACGACAGGTGGAGACCCAGTACTTC.

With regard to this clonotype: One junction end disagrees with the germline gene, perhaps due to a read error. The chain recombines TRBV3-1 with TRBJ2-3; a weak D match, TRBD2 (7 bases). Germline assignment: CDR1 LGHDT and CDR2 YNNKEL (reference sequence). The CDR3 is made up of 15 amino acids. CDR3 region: CAGSQKGGYTDTQYF. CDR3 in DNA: TGCGCCGGCAGCCAGAAGGGGGGGTACACAGATACGCAGTATTTT.

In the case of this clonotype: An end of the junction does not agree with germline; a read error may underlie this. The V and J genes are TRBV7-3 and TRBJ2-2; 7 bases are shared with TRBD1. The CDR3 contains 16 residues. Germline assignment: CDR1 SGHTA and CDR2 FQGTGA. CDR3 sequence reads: CVSSLTGQDYTGELFF. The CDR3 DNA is TGTGTCAGCAGCTTGACTGGACAGGATTACACCGGGGAGCTGTTTTTT.

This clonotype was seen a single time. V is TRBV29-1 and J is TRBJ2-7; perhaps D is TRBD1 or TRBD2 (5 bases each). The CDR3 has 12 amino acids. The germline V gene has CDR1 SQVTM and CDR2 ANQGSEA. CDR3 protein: CATQGAGYEQYF. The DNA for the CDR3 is TGCGCCACCCAGGGAGCCGGCTACGAGCAGTACTTC.

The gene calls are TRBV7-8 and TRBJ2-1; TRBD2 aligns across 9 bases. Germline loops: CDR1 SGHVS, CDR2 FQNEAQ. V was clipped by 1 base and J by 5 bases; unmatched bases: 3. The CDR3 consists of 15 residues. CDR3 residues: CASSLGASGNNEQFF. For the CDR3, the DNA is TGTGCCAGCAGCTTAGGAGCTAGCGGGAACAATGAGCAGTTCTTC.

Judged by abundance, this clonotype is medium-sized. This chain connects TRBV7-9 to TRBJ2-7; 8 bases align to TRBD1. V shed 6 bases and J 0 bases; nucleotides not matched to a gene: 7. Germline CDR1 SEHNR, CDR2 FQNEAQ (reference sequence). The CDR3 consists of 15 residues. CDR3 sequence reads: CASRPSGGGSYEQYF. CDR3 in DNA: TGTGCCAGCAGACCCTCAGGGGGCGGCTCCTACGAGCAGTACTTC.

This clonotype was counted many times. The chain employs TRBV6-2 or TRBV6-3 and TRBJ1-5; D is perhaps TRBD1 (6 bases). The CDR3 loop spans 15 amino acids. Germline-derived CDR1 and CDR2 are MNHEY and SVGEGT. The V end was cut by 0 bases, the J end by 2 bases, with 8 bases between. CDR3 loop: CASSYSPGGNQPQHF. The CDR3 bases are TGTGCCAGCAGTTACTCGCCAGGGGGCAATCAGCCCCAGCATTTT.